The TCR beta chain described here comes from a study of CD8 T cells in Susac syndrome (dated by TCRdb to between 2019 and 2020). Context from the whole study: Repertoire sequencing was used to test whether CD8+ T cell activation and differentiation in Susac syndrome was antigen driven. Clonality of the CD8+ T cell repertoire was compared between over 10 healthy donors, approximately 14 Susac syndrome patients and roughly 16 multiple sclerosis patients.

V is shortened by 4 bases, J by 2 bases, and the region joining them spans 6 bases. As encoded in the germline V gene, CDR1 is LGHNA while CDR2 is YNFKEQ. The CDR3 holds 12 amino acids from the cysteine to the phenylalanine. Here the CDR3 DNA is all that survives: 36 bases in frame from base 1. RNA was extracted using the RNeasy kit, and roughly 0.5 to 1 microgram was reverse transcribed with random hexamers. TCR beta CDR3 regions were amplified with the immunoSEQ multiplex PCR assay covering 54 Vbeta and 13 Jbeta segments. To correct PCR amplification bias, a synthetic template baseline was used for both primer optimization and computational correction. The original methods were these. Only productive sequences were kept, with reads annotated to V, D and J genes according to IMGT and analyzed in immunoSEQ Analyzer. To calculate clonality, Shannon entropy was normalized by log2 of the number of productive unique sequences and then subtracted from one. For each patient and control, public and private clones were evaluated within the 100 most prevalent clones. Clones were defined as Susac-specific if absent from the healthy and MS cohorts, from 1052 published viral clones and from other ImmuneACCESS disease sequences. TCRdb passed the public sequencing reads through fastp at Q25 and MiXCR, retaining productive beta sequences. Entries that share a CDR3 protein sequence are merged under the most common genes and DNA. Clone size and V and J calls follow TCRdb, not the original study. This sample is represented by about 430,000 distinct CDR3 sequences; around 85% of them were singletons. The ten largest clones capture approximately 0.11% of the sample.

What the research found in general, with its limitations: The number of individuals in the TCR sequencing and HLA analysis was acknowledged as relatively small.

Peripheral blood CD8+ and CD4+ T cells from healthy donors, Susac syndrome patients and multiple sclerosis patients were profiled using high-throughput TCR beta sequencing. The multiple sclerosis controls were treatment-naive patients who had stable or active relapsing-remitting disease and met the revised McDonald criteria. Bulk CD8+ and CD4+ T cells were purified magnetically by negative isolation, whereas CD8+ TEMRA cells were enriched by FACS. Blood was drawn into EDTA tubes, processed within 24 hours, and PBMCs were isolated by density gradient centrifugation. PBMCs intended for TCR sequencing were cryopreserved in liquid nitrogen and were subsequently thawed in a 37 degrees C water bath. The sorted or isolated CD4+, CD8+ and CD8+ TEMRA cells had a purity of 90% or higher. Remarks on this clonotype: The antigen this receptor binds is unknown. One base away there is no much larger clone; base qualities are not given.

The receptor comes from a human donor with multiple sclerosis. The chain is made from TRBV4-2 and TRBJ2-7; the D gene is unclear. Sequenced sample: CD8+ T cells from PBMCs. The base sequence is TGTGCCAGCAGCCGAGAAACCTACGAGCAGTACTTC. This yields the protein CASSRETYEQYF.